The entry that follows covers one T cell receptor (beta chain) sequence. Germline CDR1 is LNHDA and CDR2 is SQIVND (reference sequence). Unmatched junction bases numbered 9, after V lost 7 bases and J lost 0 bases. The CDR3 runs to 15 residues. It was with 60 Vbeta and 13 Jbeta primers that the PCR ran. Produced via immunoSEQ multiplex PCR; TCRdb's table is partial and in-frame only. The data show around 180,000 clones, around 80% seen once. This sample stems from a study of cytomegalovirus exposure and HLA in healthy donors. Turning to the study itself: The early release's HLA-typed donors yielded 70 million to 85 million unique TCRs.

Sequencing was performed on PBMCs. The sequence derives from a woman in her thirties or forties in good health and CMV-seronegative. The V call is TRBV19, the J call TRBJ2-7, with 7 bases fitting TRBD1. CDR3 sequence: CASMTQGRSSYEQYV. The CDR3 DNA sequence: TGTGCCAGTATGACACAGGGGCGCAGCTCCTACGAGCAGTACGTC.